These T cell receptor beta chains were read from a single sample in a study of blood T cells in healthy people across ages. MiXCR, run by TCRdb on the 5' RACE reads, gives a single entry per CDR3 protein. In the table there are 2 million or so distinct CDR3 sequences, just under 50% of which are singletons. Sequencing input: blood. The receptors here all came from a middle-aged woman in good health. Each CDR3 is given with its conserved first and last residue. The listing skips clone size in some rows; elsewhere it reads once, few, many or a size class.

TRBJ2-1,TRBV20-1,.,CSARALSYNEQFF
TRBJ2-1,TRBV6-2/TRBV6-3,.,CASIGAWDDEQFF
TRBJ1-4,TRBV27,.,CASSLAGTGVEKLFF
TRBJ2-3,TRBV2,.,CASKRTSGYTDTQYF
TRBJ1-6,TRBV5-1,.,CASSSGTPGQENSPLHF
TRBJ2-1,TRBV20-1,.,CSARDPKGQRDEQFF
TRBJ2-6,TRBV6-2/TRBV6-3,few,CASGTARAGANVLTF
TRBJ2-5,TRBV29-1,.,CSVEGSSGGGETQYF
TRBJ2-3,TRBV27,.,CASSYPGLAGGLDTQYF
TRBJ2-1,TRBV6-6,.,CASSYSTPGDANEQFF
TRBJ2-5,TRBV5-1,few,CASSLAGNTKIETQYF
.,TRBV5-1,.,CASSAGQGFHEQYF
TRBJ2-3,TRBV7-2,.,CASSSFTGIDTQYF
TRBJ1-2,TRBV7-6,.,CASSPLAGEAGYTF
TRBJ2-1,TRBV11-1,.,CASSSKVGRSYNEQFF
TRBJ2-1,TRBV7-2,few,CASSWAGGRGGRNEQFF
TRBJ2-5,TRBV20-1,.,CSAKGLLHRETQYF
TRBJ2-3,TRBV9,few,CASSVDPDSFRIAQYF
TRBJ1-2,TRBV29-1,few,CSVPGQGSGDYGYTF
TRBJ1-2,TRBV12-3/TRBV12-4,.,CASIDHGGELYGYTF
TRBJ2-1,TRBV6-5,.,CASSYSSGGPSYNEQFF
TRBJ2-5,TRBV24-1,.,CATSDPDDEQYF
TRBJ2-7,TRBV6-6,.,CASSWGTGSIMYF
TRBJ2-3,TRBV20-1,.,CSAAPDGGYDADTQYF
TRBJ2-4,TRBV20-1,.,CSASVAGAKNIQYF
TRBJ2-3,TRBV7-3,.,CASSPEWAQSTDTQYF
TRBJ1-4,TRBV5-1,.,CASSLQQGDEKLFF
TRBJ1-2,TRBV13,few,CASSLAAGQGNYGYTF